This TCR beta chain was captured by sequencing in a study of cytomegalovirus exposure and HLA in healthy donors (dated by TCRdb to 2016 to 2017). General notes on the study: An earlier analysis of some 500 of the donors reported 250 to 300 Gb of sequence data and 120 million or so unique TCR beta sequences from 150 million to 200 million T cells. An early release that covered some 640 HLA-typed donors contained about 300 gigabases of sequencing data and around 80 million unique TCR sequences. The genetic ancestry cluster associated with self-reported Caucasian donors included roughly 84% of the 300 to 400 genotyped donors. The study aimed to test whether cataloging public T cell receptors could reveal signatures of past pathogen exposure. The study used immunosequencing to profile the T cell repertoires of hundreds of subjects and linked those repertoires to cytomegalovirus serostatus. Besides the first cohort of under 700 subjects, a separate validation cohort made up of 120 different subjects was used. High-throughput TCR immunosequencing, statistical association of individual TCRs with disease status, and machine learning were combined to predict cytomegalovirus infection status. In a later analysis, previously published TCR beta repertoires from 550 to 750 donors were re-analyzed and high-resolution HLA genotyping was added so that TCR occurrence patterns could be studied. In the later analysis, no new phenotypic data were used to find candidate immune exposures; instead, reliance was placed on TCR beta sequences and their occurrence across donors. To decide whether each TCR beta V gene segment behaved as functional or pseudogenic, an earlier analysis of some 600 of the donors relied on high-throughput TCR beta sequencing. Donor age, sex, ethnicity and CMV serostatus were compiled together with the repertoire data. A later genetic analysis used genome-wide SNP genotypes for about 60% of the roughly 700 donors, treating that subset as a discovery cohort. All discovery cohort repertoires had been generated on a single sequencing platform. Class I and class II HLA loci were covered by the typing at four-digit resolution. Typing coverage varied by locus: roughly 629-640 donors for A, B, C, DRB1 and DQB1; roughly 500 for DQA1; 600 to 610 for DPA1; approximately 490 for DPB1. Five DR-DQ haplotypes were treated as single units for association and clustering because of strong linkage in the cohort. Across 300 to 400 genotyped donors of the cohort, an average of roughly 250,000 unique TCR beta nucleotide sequences per donor were sequenced, and roughly 17% of those sequences were non-productive. Overall results and qualifications from the work: While some public TCRs were present in many individuals, most TCR sequences turned up only very rarely across donors. In a later genetic analysis, fewer N-insertions in productive TCRs were reported among donors in an Asian-associated ancestry cluster than the roughly 640-donor mean. A later analysis found that HLA-associated TCR beta chains were more clonally expanded and had lower generation probabilities than equally common non-associated chains. A group of highly shared sequence variants was considered likely to be a technical artifact of the sequencing pipeline. For the cohort, immune exposure information was limited to CMV serostatus. HLA typing was unavailable for some donors at each locus, so association tests used only the typed subset. Sequencing depth was assumed to be roughly uniform across donors in the presence/absence analyses, though that assumption may not hold. An earlier analysis of roughly 570 of the donors showed that most TCR beta V segments appeared in productive rearrangements either about 90% or about 30% of the time, which broadly matched IMGT annotations. Some IMGT-functional V segments, including TRBV6-2 and TRBV6-3, could not be told apart with the 87-base-pair reads, so those segments were excluded. V-gene and J-gene trimming of TCR beta chains was associated with a missense DCLRE1C variant in a later genetic analysis, and the association was replicated in an independent cohort. Correlated functional status among segregating V segments might be attributable to linkage disequilibrium, but an unknown experimental factor could not be ruled out. A later analysis associated approximately 17,000 TCR beta sequences with specific HLA alleles at a false discovery rate of 0.05. A total of 150 to 200 TCR beta chains were listed by the study as associated with cytomegalovirus. When HLA alleles, especially DR and DQ, strongly co-occurred, attributing TCR associations to individual alleles was difficult. In both the original and validation cohorts, the classifier was reported to diagnose cytomegalovirus status with high specificity and sensitivity. A further reported finding was that TCR beta sequences accurately predicted the HLA-A and HLA-B alleles for most subjects in the first cohort. According to the authors, the approach could potentially be generalized to other disease states and immunological phenotypes. Only TCR beta chains were sequenced in this cohort, and the absence of alpha or paired-chain data limited detectable features. A few of the identified cytomegalovirus-associated TCR beta chains were confirmed in vitro to be specific for cytomegalovirus antigens. A later analysis found that TCR association rates varied across HLA loci, with DRB1 alleles showing the most associated TCRs and HLA-C alleles the fewest. According to a later analysis, parvovirus B19, influenza, CMV and Epstein-Barr virus appeared linked to several top co-occurrence clusters. Around 16 rarely observed V segments, including chromosome 9 orphons, were excluded from the earlier analysis of 550 to 700 of the donors because counts were too low. In a later analysis, most CMV-associated TCR beta chains were found to appear HLA-restricted, with HLA associations seemingly driven largely by CMV exposure.

The CDR3 sequence holds 14 residues, the cysteine and phenylalanine included. CDR3 DNA is the only sequence kept; it has 42 bases, read in frame from the first base. Germline trimming amounts to 5 bases on V and 9 bases on J, with 5 as the count of junction bases outside the gene matches. CDR1 and CDR2 are drawn from the germline V gene: MNHEY, SVGAGI. Details on this clone: Its target antigen remains unknown. Base qualities are not provided; no much larger clone lies one nucleotide away.

The cohort comprised some 680 healthy bone marrow donors. At the time of sampling, all cohort members were nominally healthy, though unrecorded immune exposures were likely present. The donor tested CMV seronegative, placing the donor among the 350 or so seronegative members of the cohort. Every donor gave a peripheral blood sample, and the peripheral blood mononuclear cells from that sample were used for TCR beta sequencing. Genomic DNA was extracted from the blood cell samples with the Qiagen DNeasy Blood Extraction Kit. Library method: the immunoSEQ multiplex PCR assay. A mixture of 60 forward primers for TCR Vbeta segments and 13 reverse primers for TCR Jbeta segments was used in the multiplex PCR. A multiplex PCR assay on genomic DNA amplified the CDR3 region of rearranged TCR beta genes. On the Illumina HiSeq System, the amplified TCR beta libraries were sequenced as 87-base-pair reads. The paper's data handling went like this. A later analysis tallied 70 million to 100 million unique TCR beta chains across the 640 or so repertoires, and approximately 12 million of those chains were shared by two or more donors. A nearest-neighbor algorithm error-corrected the raw reads and collapsed the reads into unique sequences, merging closely related sequences to remove PCR and sequencing errors. CDR3 sequences were aligned to IMGT reference sequences to assign V, D and J gene segments. Each retained sequence needed at least a six-nucleotide match to both a V gene segment and a J gene segment. A rearrangement was called productive if the CDR3 had no stop codons and remained in frame with V and J, and every other rearrangement was called non-productive. CDR3 was defined according to IMGT convention as the region running from the second conserved V-encoded cysteine to the conserved J-encoded phenylalanine. The earlier analysis of about 530 of the donors excluded any sequence lacking an unambiguous match to a single V gene segment. An earlier analysis of 587 of the donors called V segments functional above 56.7% productive rearrangements and segregating when the between-donor standard deviation exceeded 5%. A statistical classification framework was built for diagnosing cytomegalovirus status from the catalog of TCR beta chain sequences. A later analysis assigned V and J genes by comparing TCR nucleotide sequences with IMGT/GENE-DB human TR gene sequences. The TCRdist pipeline was used in a later analysis to assign CDR3 sequences and most-parsimonious VDJ recombination scenarios. In a later analysis, each TCR beta chain was defined by its CDR3 amino acid sequence together with its V-gene family, and reads without a unique V-gene family were excluded. To address suspected cross-contamination and a sequencing artifact, a later analysis removed approximately 590 highly shared, low-generation-probability nucleotide sequences. In a later analysis, a clonal expansion index was calculated for each public chain from normalized within-repertoire ranks of inferred template counts. A later analysis computed generation probabilities with a VDJ recombination model fitted to out-of-frame rearrangements, and checked the results against IGoR. In a later analysis, TCR-TCR, TCR-HLA and TCR-CMV co-occurrence was scored with hypergeometric tests, and a repertoire-size bias correction was applied to TCR pairs. A later analysis estimated false discovery rates by permuting HLA or CMV assignments 20 times. In a later analysis, co-occurring TCRs were grouped using DBSCAN, with TCRdist sequence similarity added in when clustering inside HLA-allele-positive subsets. Repertoires with fewer than 30,000 or more than 120,000 public chains, plus five repertoires with anomalous nucleotide sharing, were excluded from co-occurrence clustering. What TCRdb holds here is the immuneACCESS table cut down to in-frame rearrangements. Part of the clones is not present; checked against another copy, under half of the missing clones reflect an unresolved V gene, and the others are unexplained. The V and J calls and clone size are taken from that table; D and trimming were inferred from the DNA. For this sample the table gives 65,000 to 85,000 clones, of which 55% to 80% were detected only once. Roughly 2.1% of the sample is held by the ten biggest clonotypes.

The chain uses TRBV6-5 and TRBJ1-6; 9 middle bases align to TRBD1. The specimen was PBMCs. The TCR originated in a young woman in good health and CMV-seronegative. The sequenced DNA: TGTGCCAGCAGTCCCCGGGACAGGGCTTCACCCCTCCACTTT. The resulting protein is CASSPRDRASPLHF.